Detailed here is one T cell receptor (beta chain). Cohorts were determined from participant-reported clinical history. The source of the sample is a study of blood T cell repertoires in COVID-19. Study in general: Samples taken during acute and convalescent COVID-19 were collected in the United States, Italy and Spain. Nucleic acid was either cDNA or gDNA, and it came from T cells, B-cell-depleted T cells, or PBMCs.

The data were produced by immunoSEQ multiplex PCR, yet TCRdb's version contains in-frame clones alone and is incomplete. This sample has 140,000 to 150,000 clones, with roughly 80% found just once. Trimming removed 5 bases from V and 4 bases from J; junction bases left unmatched: 12. Per germline, CDR1 SEHNR and CDR2 FQNEAQ (reference sequence). The CDR3 runs to 16 residues. Specimen: PBMCs or T cells enriched from blood (not recorded which). This rearrangement joins TRBV7-9 to TRBJ1-2, with 8 bases matching TRBD1. This sequence originates from a woman aged 50 to 60 who had recovered from COVID-19. CDR3 bases: TGTGCCAGCAGCCGCGGACAGGGTAGTTTCTTCTATGGCTACACCTTC. It specifies CASSRGQGSFFYGYTF. The variable domain in full, with the rest retrieved from reference TRBV7-9 and TRBJ1-2, is DTGVSQNPRHKITKRGQNVTFRCDPISEHNRLYWYRQTLGQGPEFLTYFQNEAQLEKSRLLSDRFSAERPKGSFSTLEIQRTEQGDSAMYLCASSRGQGSFFYGYTFGSGTRLTVV.